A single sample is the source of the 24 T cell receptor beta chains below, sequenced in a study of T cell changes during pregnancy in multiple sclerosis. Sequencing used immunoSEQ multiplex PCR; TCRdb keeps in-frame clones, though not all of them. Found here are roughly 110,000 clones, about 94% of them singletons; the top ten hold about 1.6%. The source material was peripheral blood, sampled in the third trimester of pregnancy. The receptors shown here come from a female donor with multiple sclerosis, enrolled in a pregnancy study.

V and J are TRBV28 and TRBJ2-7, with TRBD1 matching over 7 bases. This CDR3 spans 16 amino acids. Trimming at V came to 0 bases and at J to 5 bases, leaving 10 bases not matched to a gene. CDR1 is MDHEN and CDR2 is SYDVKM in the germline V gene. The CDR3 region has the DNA TGTGCCAGCAGTTTATGGACCCTGACAGGGAACGACGAGCAGTACTTC. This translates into CASSLWTLTGNDEQYF.

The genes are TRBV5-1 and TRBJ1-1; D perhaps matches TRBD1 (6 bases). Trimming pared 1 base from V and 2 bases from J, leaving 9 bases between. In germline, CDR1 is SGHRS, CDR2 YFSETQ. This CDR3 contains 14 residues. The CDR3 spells CASSLPGANTEAFF. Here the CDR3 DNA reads TGCGCCAGCAGCTTGCCAGGGGCAAACACTGAAGCTTTCTTT.

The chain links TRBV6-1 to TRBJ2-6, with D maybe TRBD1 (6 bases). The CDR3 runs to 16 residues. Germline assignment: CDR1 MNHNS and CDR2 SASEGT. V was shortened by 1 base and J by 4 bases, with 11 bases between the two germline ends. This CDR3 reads CASSEVQGIGANVLTF. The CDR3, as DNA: TGTGCCAGCAGTGAAGTGCAGGGGATCGGGGCCAACGTCCTGACTTTC.

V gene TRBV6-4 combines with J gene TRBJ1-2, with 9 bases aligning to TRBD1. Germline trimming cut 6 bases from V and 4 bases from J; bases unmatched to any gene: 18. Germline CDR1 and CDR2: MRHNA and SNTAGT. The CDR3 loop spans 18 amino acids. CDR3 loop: CASSQGTGTGFSPYGYTF. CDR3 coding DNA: TGTGCCAGCAGCCAGGGAACCGGGACAGGGTTTAGTCCCTATGGCTACACCTTC.

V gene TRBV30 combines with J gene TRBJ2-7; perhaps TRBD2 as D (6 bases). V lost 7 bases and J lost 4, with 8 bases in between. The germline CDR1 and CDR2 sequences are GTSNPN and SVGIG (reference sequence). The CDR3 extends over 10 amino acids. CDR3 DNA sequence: TGTGCCTCGGGGGTTTACGAGCAGTACTTC. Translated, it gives CASGVYEQYF.

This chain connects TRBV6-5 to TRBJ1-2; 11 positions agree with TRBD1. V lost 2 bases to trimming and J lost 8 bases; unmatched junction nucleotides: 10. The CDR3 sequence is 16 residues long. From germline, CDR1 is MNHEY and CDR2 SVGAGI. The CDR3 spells CASSYRVGQGAEGYTF. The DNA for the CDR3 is TGTGCCAGCAGTTACCGTGTCGGACAGGGGGCCGAGGGCTACACCTTC.

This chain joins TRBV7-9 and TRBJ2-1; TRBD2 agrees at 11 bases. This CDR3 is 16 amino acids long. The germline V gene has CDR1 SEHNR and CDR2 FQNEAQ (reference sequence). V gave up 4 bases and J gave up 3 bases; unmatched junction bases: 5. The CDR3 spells CASSWGLAANYNEQFF. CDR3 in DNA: TGTGCCAGCAGCTGGGGACTAGCGGCTAACTACAATGAGCAGTTCTTC.

CDR3 region: CASSIGGGTGELFF. DNA of the CDR3: TGTGCCAGTAGTATAGGAGGGGGCACCGGGGAGCTGTTTTTT. The chain couples TRBV19 to TRBJ2-2; D might be TRBD1 (6 bases). Trimming shortened V by 1 base and J by 4 bases, and 7 bases separated the two germline ends. Germline CDR1 and CDR2: LNHDA and SQIVND (reference sequence). CDR3 length: 14 residues.

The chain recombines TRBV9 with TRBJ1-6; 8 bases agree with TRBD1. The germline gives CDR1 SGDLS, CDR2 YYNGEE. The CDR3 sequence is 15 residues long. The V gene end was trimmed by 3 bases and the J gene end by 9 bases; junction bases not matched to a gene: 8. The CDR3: CASSARTGRTSPLHF. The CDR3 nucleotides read TGTGCCAGCAGCGCCCGGACAGGGAGGACTTCACCCCTCCACTTT.

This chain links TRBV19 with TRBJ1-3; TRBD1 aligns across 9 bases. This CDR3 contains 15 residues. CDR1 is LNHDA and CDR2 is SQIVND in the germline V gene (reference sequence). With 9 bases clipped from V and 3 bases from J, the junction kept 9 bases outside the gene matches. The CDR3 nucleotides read TGTGCCAGCCTCCGCGAGACAGGGGGTGGAAACACCATATATTTT. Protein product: CASLRETGGGNTIYF. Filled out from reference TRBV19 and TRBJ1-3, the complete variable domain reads DGGITQSPKYLFRKEGQNVTLSCEQNLNHDAMYWYRQDPGQGLRLIYYSQIVNDFQKGDIAEGYSVSREKKESFPLTVTSAQKNPTAFYLCASLRETGGGNTIYFGEGSWLTVV.

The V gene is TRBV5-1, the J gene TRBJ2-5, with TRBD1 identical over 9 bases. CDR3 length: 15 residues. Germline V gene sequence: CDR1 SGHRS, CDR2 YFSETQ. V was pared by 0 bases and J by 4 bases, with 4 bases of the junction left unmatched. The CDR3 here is CASSLGTGDRETQYF. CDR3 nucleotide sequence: TGCGCCAGCAGCTTGGGGACAGGGGATAGAGAGACCCAGTACTTC. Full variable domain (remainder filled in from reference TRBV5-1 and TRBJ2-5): KAGVTQTPRYLIKTRGQQVTLSCSPISGHRSVSWYQQTPGQGLQFLFEYFSETQRNKGNFPGRFSGRQFSNSRSEMNVSTLELGDSALYLCASSLGTGDRETQYFGPGTRLLVL.

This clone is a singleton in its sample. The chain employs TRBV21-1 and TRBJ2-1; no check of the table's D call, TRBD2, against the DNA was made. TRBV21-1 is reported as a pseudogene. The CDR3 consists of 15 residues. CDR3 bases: TGTGCCAGCAGCCTCCTAGCGGGAACCGACAATGAGCAGTTCTTC. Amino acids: CASSLLAGTDNEQFF.

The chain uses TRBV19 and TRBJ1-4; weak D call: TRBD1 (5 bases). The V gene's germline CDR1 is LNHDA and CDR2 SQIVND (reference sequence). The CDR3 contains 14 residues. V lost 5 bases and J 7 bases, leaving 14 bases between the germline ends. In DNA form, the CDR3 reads TGTGCCAGTAGTTTCGGGGGGGGAGGTGAAAAACTGTTTTTT. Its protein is CASSFGGGGEKLFF.

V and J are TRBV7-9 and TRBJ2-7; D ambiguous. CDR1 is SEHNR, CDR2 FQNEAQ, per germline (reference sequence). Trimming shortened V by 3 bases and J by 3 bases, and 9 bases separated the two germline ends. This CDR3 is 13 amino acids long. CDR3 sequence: CASSFGQLYEQYF. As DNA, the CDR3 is TGTGCCAGCAGCTTTGGGCAGCTCTACGAGCAGTACTTC. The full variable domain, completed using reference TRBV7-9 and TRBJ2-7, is DTGVSQNPRHKITKRGQNVTFRCDPISEHNRLYWYRQTLGQGPEFLTYFQNEAQLEKSRLLSDRFSAERPKGSFSTLEIQRTEQGDSAMYLCASSFGQLYEQYFGPGTRLTVT.

The CDR3 loop is CASSQAQGVGGYTF. The DNA of the CDR3 is TGCGCCAGCAGCCAGGCCCAGGGGGTCGGTGGCTACACCTTC. This rearrangement joins TRBV4-1 to TRBJ1-2, with 7 bases lining up with TRBD1. The J segment lost 7 bases and the V segment lost 3 bases, leaving 8 bases of the junction unmatched. Germline V gene lookup returns CDR1 MGHRA and CDR2 YSYEKL. This CDR3 region has 14 residues.

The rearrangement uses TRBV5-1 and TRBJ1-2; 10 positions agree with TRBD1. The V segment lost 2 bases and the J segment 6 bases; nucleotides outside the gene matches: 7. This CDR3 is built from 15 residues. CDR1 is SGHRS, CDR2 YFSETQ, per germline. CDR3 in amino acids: CASSLAGTGANGYTF. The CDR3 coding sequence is TGCGCCAGCAGCTTAGCCGGGACAGGGGCAAATGGCTACACCTTC.

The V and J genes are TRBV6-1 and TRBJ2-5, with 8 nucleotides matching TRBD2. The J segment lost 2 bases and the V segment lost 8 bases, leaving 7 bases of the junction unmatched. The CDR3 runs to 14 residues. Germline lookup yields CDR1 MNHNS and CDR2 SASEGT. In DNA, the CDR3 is TGTGCCAGCGGGGGACTAGACAAACAAGAGACCCAGTACTTC. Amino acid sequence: CASGGLDKQETQYF.

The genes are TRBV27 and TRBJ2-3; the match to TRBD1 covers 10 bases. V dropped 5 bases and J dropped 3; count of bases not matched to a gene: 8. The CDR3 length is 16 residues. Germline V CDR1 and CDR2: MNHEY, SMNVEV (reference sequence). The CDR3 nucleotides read TGTGCCAGCAGTCCTACGACAGGGGGCAGGACAGATACGCAGTATTTT. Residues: CASSPTTGGRTDTQYF.

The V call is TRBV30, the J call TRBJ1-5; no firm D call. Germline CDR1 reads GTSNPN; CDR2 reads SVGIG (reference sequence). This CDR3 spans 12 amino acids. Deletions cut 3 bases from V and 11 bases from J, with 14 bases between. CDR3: CAWRDRGRTQHF. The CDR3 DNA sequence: TGTGCCTGGAGGGACCGGGGAAGGACCCAGCATTTT.

The CDR3 region is CASSMGQGDFGYTF. In DNA, the CDR3 is TGTGCCAGTAGTATGGGACAGGGGGATTTTGGCTACACCTTC. The genes are TRBV19 and TRBJ1-2, with 11 bases that match TRBD1. The CDR3 spans 14 residues. From germline, CDR1 is LNHDA and CDR2 SQIVND (reference sequence). V shed 3 bases and J 7 bases; nucleotides not matched to a gene: 4.

As DNA, the CDR3 is TGCGCCAGCAGCTTGGAGGTTCAGGGGGCCTCACCCCTCCACTTT. This gives the protein CASSLEVQGASPLHF. The chain recombines TRBV5-1 with TRBJ1-6; TRBD1 agrees at 8 bases. Germline V gene data show CDR1 as SGHRS and CDR2 as YFSETQ. CDR3 length: 15 amino acids. With 0 bases clipped from V and 10 bases from J, the junction kept 6 bases outside the gene matches. The whole variable domain, filled in from reference TRBV5-1 and TRBJ1-6, reads KAGVTQTPRYLIKTRGQQVTLSCSPISGHRSVSWYQQTPGQGLQFLFEYFSETQRNKGNFPGRFSGRQFSNSRSEMNVSTLELGDSALYLCASSLEVQGASPLHFGNGTRLTVT.

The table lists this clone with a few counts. CDR3 sequence: CASSVGRGTTEAFF. In DNA form, the CDR3 reads TGTGCCAGCAGCGTAGGAAGGGGCACCACTGAAGCTTTCTTT. The chain couples TRBV9 to TRBJ1-1, with a weak D call TRBD1 (5 bases). The CDR3 runs to 14 residues. Looked up from germline, CDR1 is SGDLS and CDR2 is YYNGEE. V lost 0 bases, J lost 4 bases, and 10 bases lay in between.

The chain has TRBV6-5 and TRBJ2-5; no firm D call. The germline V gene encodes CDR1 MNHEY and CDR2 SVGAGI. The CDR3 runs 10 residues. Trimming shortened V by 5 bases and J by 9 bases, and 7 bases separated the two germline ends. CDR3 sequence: CASSSRAQYF. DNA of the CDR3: TGTGCCAGCAGTAGCCGGGCCCAGTACTTC.

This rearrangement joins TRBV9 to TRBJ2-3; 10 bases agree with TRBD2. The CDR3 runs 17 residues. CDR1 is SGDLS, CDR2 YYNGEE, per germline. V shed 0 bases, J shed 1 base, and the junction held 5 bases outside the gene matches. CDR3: CASSVAWGLARTDTQYF. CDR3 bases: TGTGCCAGCAGCGTAGCTTGGGGACTAGCGCGCACAGATACGCAGTATTTT.